This T cell receptor beta chain was recorded in a study of OX40 agonist ivuxolimab in advanced cancers. About the research overall: Ivuxolimab, an agonistic anti-OX40 (CD134) antibody, was given to patients. People in dose escalation had one of these cancers: hepatocellular carcinoma, melanoma, renal cell or head and neck cancer. Study-wide points: Fewer expanded clones were found on average in CD4+ than in CD8+ T cells.

The CDR3 is 15 residues long. Germline CDR1 and CDR2: LNHDA and SQIVND (reference sequence). V was trimmed by 4 bases and J by 0 bases, leaving 12 bases between them. This clone was counted once. The antigen remains undetermined. The assay was immunoSEQ multiplex PCR, and TCRdb's table has in-frame clones only and misses some. The sample records roughly 70,000 clones, around 89% being singletons. V usage is TRBV19 and J usage is TRBJ1-2, with D uncertain. Source: CD4+ or CD8+ T cells sorted from blood, taken in a trial of the OX40 agonist ivuxolimab. This sequence was found in an adult with an advanced solid tumor such as melanoma, head and neck, liver or kidney cancer. CDR3 in amino acids: CASSSGWQTNYGYTF. The CDR3 nucleotides read TGTGCCAGTAGTAGCGGCTGGCAGACTAACTATGGCTACACCTTC.